Listed here are 21 T cell receptor beta chains from one sample, sequenced in a study of blood T cell repertoires in COVID-19. The assay was immunoSEQ multiplex PCR, and TCRdb's table has in-frame clones only and misses some. This sample has some 180,000 clones; 70% to 90% occur once, and the top ten carry about 18%. Sequencing was done on a sample of peripheral blood. These receptors originate from a man aged 50-59 years with COVID-19, enrolled during active disease.

The chain combines TRBV6-2 or TRBV6-3 with TRBJ1-5, with 10 bases that match TRBD1. V shed 6 bases and J 1 base; nucleotides not matched to a gene: 9. The CDR3 has 17 amino acids. Looked up from germline, CDR1 is MNHEY and CDR2 is SVGEGT. The CDR3 DNA is TGTGCCAGCAGCCAGGGACAGGGGTTGGGAAGCAATCAGCCCCAGCATTTT. The encoded protein is CASSQGQGLGSNQPQHF.

The chain couples TRBV3-1 (or the pseudogene TRBV3-2) to TRBJ2-3; TRBD2 matches at 12 bases. Looked up from germline, CDR1 is LGHDT and CDR2 is YNNKEL (reference sequence). V lost 5 bases and J lost 2; bases outside the gene matches: 5. CDR3 length: 16 residues. CDR3: CASSSGLAGPTDTQYF. The CDR3 bases are TGTGCCAGCAGCTCCGGACTAGCGGGGCCCACAGATACGCAGTATTTT.

The chain has TRBV6-5 and TRBJ2-5; tentative D call: TRBD2 (6 bases). CDR1 is MNHEY and CDR2 is SVGAGI in the germline V gene. V shed 5 bases and J shed 7 bases, with 17 bases lying between them. The CDR3 has 14 amino acids. CDR3 DNA sequence: TGTGCCAGCAGTCCTACCTACTCGGAGGGGACCCAGTACTTC. This encodes CASSPTYSEGTQYF.

J is TRBJ2-7 and V is TRBV5-4, with a weak D call TRBD1 (5 bases). The CDR3 length is 13 residues. The germline CDR1 and CDR2 sequences are SGHNT and YYREEE (reference sequence). V dropped 4 bases and J dropped 5 bases, with 13 bases sitting between them. For the CDR3, the DNA is TGTGCCAGCAGCCCTCTGCTACAGGACGAGCAGTACTTC. Translation: CASSPLLQDEQYF.

The V gene is TRBV5-8, the J gene TRBJ1-6; 9 positions agree with TRBD1. Germline V CDR1 and CDR2: SGHTS, YDEGEE. V lost 4 bases to trimming and J lost 3 bases; unmatched junction nucleotides: 8. This CDR3 spans 17 amino acids. The CDR3 loop reads CASSQRTGVFYNSPLHF. Written as DNA, the CDR3 is TGTGCCAGCAGCCAGAGGACAGGGGTGTTCTATAATTCACCCCTCCACTTT.

The chain uses TRBV15 and TRBJ2-7, with D tentatively TRBD1 (6 bases). Trimming took off 1 base at V and 4 bases at J, with 17 bases between the two ends. The CDR3 has 16 residues. Per the germline V gene, CDR1 is LNHNV and CDR2 is YYDKDF (reference sequence). The CDR3 here is CATSRGVGAVGYEQYF. CDR3 sequence (DNA): TGTGCCACCAGCAGAGGAGTGGGGGCGGTAGGGTACGAGCAGTACTTC. Full variable domain (missing parts from reference TRBV15 and TRBJ2-7): DAMVIQNPRYQVTQFGKPVTLSCSQTLNHNVMYWYQQKSSQAPKLLFHYYDKDFNNEADTPDNFQSRRPNTSFCFLDIRSPGLGDTAMYLCATSRGVGAVGYEQYFGPGTRLTVT.

This chain joins TRBV6-5 and TRBJ2-3; a possible D gene is TRBD2 (6 bases). V lost 0 bases, J lost 6 bases, and 16 bases lay in between. Germline CDR1 and CDR2: MNHEY and SVGAGI. The CDR3 consists of 16 residues. DNA of the CDR3: TGTGCCAGCAGTTACTCACGGACGAGGGGACTGGATACGCAGTATTTT. Amino acids: CASSYSRTRGLDTQYF.

The genes are TRBV2 and TRBJ2-1; 9 bases line up with TRBD2. Germline loops: CDR1 SNHLY, CDR2 FYNNEI. The CDR3 contains 14 residues. The J segment lost 0 bases and the V segment lost 8 bases, leaving 2 bases of the junction unmatched. The CDR3 sequence: CASRSGSSYNEQFF. In DNA, the CDR3 is TGTGCCAGCCGTAGCGGGAGCTCCTACAATGAGCAGTTCTTC.

The chain couples TRBV5-1 to TRBJ2-5, with a possible D match to TRBD1 (6 bases). The CDR3 loop spans 14 amino acids. The ends were cut back, 4 bases at V and 2 bases at J, with 12 bases in the middle. The V gene's germline CDR1 is SGHRS and CDR2 YFSETQ. The CDR3 loop is CASSPTGIQETQYF. Written as DNA, the CDR3 is TGCGCCAGCAGCCCAACAGGGATTCAAGAGACCCAGTACTTC.

The chain has TRBV6-1 and TRBJ2-7; the match to TRBD1 covers 10 bases. The CDR3 runs to 17 residues. Germline CDR1 is MNHNS and CDR2 is SASEGT. Germline trimming cut 2 bases from V and 3 bases from J; bases unmatched to any gene: 10. CDR3 bases: TGTGCCAGCAGTGAATCCGGGACAGGGGCCCAAATCTACGAGCAGTACTTC. This sequence encodes CASSESGTGAQIYEQYF.

V gene TRBV30 combines with J gene TRBJ2-3; 9 positions agree with TRBD2. The CDR3 length is 14 residues. The germline gives CDR1 GTSNPN, CDR2 SVGIG (reference sequence). The V segment lost 3 bases and the J segment 4 bases; nucleotides outside the gene matches: 5. As DNA, the CDR3 is TGTGCCTGGAGGCCGGGACTAGCCCCAGATACGCAGTATTTT. Encoded protein: CAWRPGLAPDTQYF.

This chain uses TRBV7-9 with TRBJ1-6; 7 bases agree with TRBD1. Germline CDR1 and CDR2: SEHNR and FQNEAQ (reference sequence). With 3 bases clipped from V and 7 bases from J, the junction kept 6 bases outside the gene matches. The CDR3 is 15 residues long. The CDR3 loop is CASSFSDRANSPLHF. In DNA, the CDR3 is TGTGCCAGCAGCTTTTCCGACAGGGCCAATTCACCCCTCCACTTT.

V and J are TRBV7-6 and TRBJ2-5, with 10 bases aligning to TRBD2. Germline CDR1 reads SGHVS; CDR2 reads FNYEAQ. CDR3 length: 16 amino acids. J lost 7 bases, V lost 8 bases, and 16 bases had no gene match. The CDR3, as DNA: TGTGCCAGCTTCTCGTTGACTAGCGGGTTCCCGGGGACCCAGTACTTC. This translates into CASFSLTSGFPGTQYF.

The gene calls are TRBV6-5 and TRBJ2-7; 9 bases line up with TRBD1. Germline loops: CDR1 MNHEY, CDR2 SVGAGI. The CDR3 runs to 14 residues. The junction had 7 bases not matched to a gene; V was cut back by 8 bases and J by 2 bases. CDR3 protein: CASLQGQGAYEQYF. As DNA, the CDR3 is TGTGCCAGCCTACAGGGACAGGGAGCCTACGAGCAGTACTTC.

The chain uses TRBV4-2 and TRBJ2-2, with 9 bases fitting TRBD2. The germline V gene encodes CDR1 LGHNA and CDR2 YNFKEQ. CDR3 length equals 16 residues. The V gene end was trimmed by 0 bases and the J gene end by 4 bases; junction bases not matched to a gene: 3. CDR3 in amino acids: CASSQEAGGVTGELFF. The CDR3, as DNA: TGTGCCAGCAGCCAAGAGGCGGGAGGGGTCACCGGGGAGCTGTTTTTT.

The chain is built from TRBV5-8 and TRBJ2-5, with TRBD1 as a possible D gene (5 bases). The V gene lost 3 bases and the J gene lost 5 bases, with 11 bases spanning the gap. The CDR3 runs 13 residues. Germline CDR1 is SGHTS and CDR2 is YDEGEE. CDR3 protein: CASSSPRAETQYF. CDR3 DNA sequence: TGTGCCAGCAGCTCGCCCAGGGCTGAGACCCAGTACTTC. Full variable domain (outside the CDR3, taken from reference TRBV5-8 and TRBJ2-5): EAGVTQSPTHLIKTRGQQATLRCSPISGHTSVYWYQQALGLGLQFLLWYDEGEERNRGNFPPRFSGRQFPNYSSELNVNALELEDSALYLCASSSPRAETQYFGPGTRLLVL.

The chain joins TRBV28 to TRBJ1-5; 7 bases align to TRBD1. Trimming cost V 7 bases and J 6 bases; bases outside gene matches: 9. CDR1 and CDR2 from the germline V gene are MDHEN and SYDVKM. The CDR3 spans 14 residues. CDR3 region: CASIRQGVGQPQHF. As DNA, the CDR3 is TGTGCCAGCATTCGACAGGGAGTCGGTCAGCCCCAGCATTTT.

The V and J genes are TRBV20-1 and TRBJ2-1; 9 bases align to TRBD2. The trim removed 6 bases at V and 1 base at J, leaving 7 bases unmatched. CDR1 and CDR2 (germline): DFQATT, SNEGSKA (reference sequence). The CDR3 contains 15 residues. CDR3 DNA: TGCAGTGCGAGTCTAGCGGGACGTTCCTACAATGAGCAGTTCTTC. Protein sequence: CSASLAGRSYNEQFF.

The chain combines TRBV5-1 with TRBJ2-5, with D tentatively TRBD2 (5 bases). The CDR3 runs 16 residues. The germline V and J ends were trimmed by 3 bases and 1 base, with 16 bases remaining between them. Germline CDR1 reads SGHRS; CDR2 reads YFSETQ. CDR3 coding DNA: TGCGCCAGCAGCTCCACCGGGGTAATCCTCCAAGAGACCCAGTACTTC. Translating it yields CASSSTGVILQETQYF.

CDR3 loop: CASSHRLPADTGELFF. The CDR3, as DNA: TGCGCCAGCAGCCACCGTCTCCCGGCGGACACCGGGGAGCTGTTTTTT. The genes are TRBV4-3 and TRBJ2-2, with D hard to call. Trimming removed 3 bases at V and 3 bases at J, with 14 bases between. Germline assignment: CDR1 LGHNA and CDR2 YSLEER. The CDR3 is 16 residues long.

V is TRBV5-1 and J is TRBJ2-7, with 10 bases fitting TRBD1. The CDR3 covers 14 residues. CDR1 and CDR2 from the germline V gene are SGHRS and YFSETQ. Trimming took 5 bases from V and 3 from J; bases not matched to a gene: 5. CDR3 coding DNA: TGCGCCAGCAGAAGGCGGGACAGGGGCTACGAGCAGTACTTC. Amino acid sequence: CASRRRDRGYEQYF. Supplemented by reference TRBV5-1 and TRBJ2-7, the full variable domain reads KAGVTQTPRYLIKTRGQQVTLSCSPISGHRSVSWYQQTPGQGLQFLFEYFSETQRNKGNFPGRFSGRQFSNSRSEMNVSTLELGDSALYLCASRRRDRGYEQYFGPGTRLTVT.